A single sample is the source of the 20 T cell receptor beta chains below, sequenced in a study of cytomegalovirus exposure and HLA in healthy donors. The protocol was immunoSEQ multiplex PCR, while the TCRdb copy is restricted to in-frame clones and leaves out a portion. The table has some 110,000 clones, approximately 90% seen once. Sequenced input: PBMCs. Receptor source: a man between 18 and 29 years old in good health and CMV-seronegative.

The chain employs TRBV6-1 and TRBJ1-5, with 9 nucleotides matching TRBD1. The CDR3 extends over 15 amino acids. The germline V gene encodes CDR1 MNHNS and CDR2 SASEGT. V was clipped by 4 bases and J by 4 bases; unmatched bases: 5. For the CDR3, the DNA is TGTGCCAGCAGTGGGACAGGGGCCTTGAATCAGCCCCAGCATTTT. Translation: CASSGTGALNQPQHF.

The J gene is TRBJ2-7, the V gene TRBV19, with a weak D call TRBD2 (6 bases). The CDR3 totals 11 residues. Trimming removed 8 bases from V and 3 bases from J, with 8 bases in between. Germline V gene data show CDR1 as LNHDA and CDR2 as SQIVND (reference sequence). The CDR3 DNA follows: TGTGCCAGTGGCGGGGACTACGAGCAGTACTTC. Amino acids: CASGGDYEQYF.

V gene TRBV5-1 combines with J gene TRBJ1-6; D is undetermined. CDR1 and CDR2 (germline): SGHRS, YFSETQ. This CDR3 spans 16 amino acids. The ends were cut back, 0 bases at V and 7 bases at J, with 14 bases in the middle. This CDR3 is CASSLDEAANNSPLHF. CDR3 DNA: TGCGCCAGCAGCTTGGACGAGGCGGCAAACAATTCACCCCTCCACTTT.

This rearrangement joins TRBV11-3 to TRBJ2-2; 7 bases match TRBD2. The CDR3 is 14 amino acids. Germline values: CDR1 SGHNT, CDR2 YENEEA. V lost 6 bases and J lost 6; bases outside the gene matches: 7. CDR3: CASRRAGSAGELFF. For the CDR3, the DNA is TGTGCCAGCAGACGAGCGGGGTCGGCCGGGGAGCTGTTTTTT.

The gene calls are TRBV28 and TRBJ2-5; no clear D gene. In germline, CDR1 is MDHEN, CDR2 SYDVKM. CDR3 length equals 13 residues. The germline V and J ends were trimmed by 5 bases and 8 bases, with 15 bases remaining between them. CDR3 residues: CASSLPTTLTQYF. As DNA, the CDR3 is TGTGCCAGCAGTCTCCCGACGACACTCACCCAGTACTTC.

The chain couples TRBV7-2 to TRBJ2-7; 12 nucleotides match TRBD2. The germline gives CDR1 SGHTA, CDR2 FQGNSA. V lost 6 bases, J lost 3 bases, and 3 bases stayed unmatched. The CDR3 is made up of 14 amino acids. In nucleotides, the CDR3 is TGTGCCAGCAGGCTACTAGCGGGGGGCTACGAGCAGTACTTC. This translates into CASRLLAGGYEQYF.

V gene TRBV15 combines with J gene TRBJ2-3; D perhaps matches TRBD2 (5 bases). V gave up 0 bases and J gave up 2 bases, with 12 bases separating them. The germline V gene has CDR1 LNHNV and CDR2 YYDKDF (reference sequence). The CDR3 runs 16 residues. The CDR3 sequence is CATSREGRTPTDTQYF. CDR3 nucleotide sequence: TGTGCCACCAGCAGAGAAGGACGGACTCCCACAGATACGCAGTATTTT.

This rearrangement joins TRBV14 to TRBJ1-2; no firm D call. Deletions cut 0 bases from V and 0 bases from J, with 8 bases between. The CDR3 has 15 amino acids. Germline V lookup: CDR1 SGHDN, CDR2 FVKESK. Here the CDR3 reads CASSQDYRANYGYTF. As DNA, the CDR3 is TGTGCCAGCAGCCAAGATTACAGAGCTAACTATGGCTACACCTTC.

The chain links TRBV6-5 to TRBJ1-5; 9 bases match TRBD1. CDR1 and CDR2 (germline): MNHEY, SVGAGI. With 6 bases clipped from V and 1 base from J, the junction kept 4 bases outside the gene matches. This CDR3 spans 15 amino acids. CDR3 sequence reads: CASRSDRGSNQPQHF. The CDR3 DNA sequence: TGTGCCAGCAGATCGGACAGGGGAAGCAATCAGCCCCAGCATTTT.

This clone turned up a few times. The rearrangement uses TRBV4-1 and TRBJ1-6, with TRBD1 matching 9 bases. The CDR3 is 16 amino acids. V shed 3 bases, J shed 5 bases, and the junction held 5 bases outside the gene matches. CDR1 MGHRA and CDR2 YSYEKL come from the germline V gene. The CDR3 is CASSQGTGIDNSPLHF. As DNA, the CDR3 is TGCGCCAGCAGCCAGGGGACAGGGATCGATAATTCACCCCTCCACTTT.

This clone was counted at least ten times. The genes are TRBV18 and TRBJ1-4; 7 nucleotides line up with TRBD1. The germline CDR1 and CDR2 sequences are KGHSH and LQKENI. The length of the CDR3 is 15 residues. J gave up 7 bases and V 1 base, and 6 bases lay outside the gene matches. CDR3 DNA: TGTGCCAGCTCACCACGCCAGGGGGATCCTGAAAAACTGTTTTTT. Translated: CASSPRQGDPEKLFF.

V gene TRBV11-2 combines with J gene TRBJ2-5, with TRBD2 matching over 10 bases. The CDR3 loop spans 15 amino acids. The germline V gene has CDR1 SGHAT and CDR2 FQNNGV. J was trimmed by 4 bases and V by 6 bases; bases with no gene match: 8. The CDR3 sequence is CASRKRVAGGETQYF. In DNA, the CDR3 is TGTGCCAGCAGAAAAAGAGTAGCGGGAGGAGAGACCCAGTACTTC.

The V gene is TRBV4-3, the J gene TRBJ2-1, with 11 bases fitting TRBD2. Germline lookup yields CDR1 LGHNA and CDR2 YSLEER. V lost 5 bases and J lost 4; bases outside the gene matches: 4. The CDR3 covers 15 residues. The CDR3 bases are TGCGCCAGCAGCGTAGGGACTAGCGGATACAATGAGCAGTTCTTC. Translating gives CASSVGTSGYNEQFF.

This clone was found once. The V gene is TRBV27, the J gene TRBJ1-1; the D is unclear. This CDR3 has 12 amino acids. The germline V gene has CDR1 MNHEY and CDR2 SMNVEV (reference sequence). Trimming removed 6 bases at V and 1 base at J, with 6 bases between. CDR3 DNA: TGTGCCAGCAGGGAGGGGAACACTGAAGCTTTCTTT. This translates into CASREGNTEAFF.

This chain joins TRBV4-1 and TRBJ2-1; the match to TRBD2 covers 12 bases. The germline CDR1 and CDR2 sequences are MGHRA and YSYEKL. The CDR3 covers 17 residues. J gave up 4 bases and V 2 bases, and 6 bases lay outside the gene matches. The CDR3 DNA is TGCGCCAGCAGCCAATCATCCGGGACTAGCGGGTACAATGAGCAGTTCTTC. This encodes CASSQSSGTSGYNEQFF.

J is TRBJ1-1 and V is TRBV7-2; TRBD1 is a possible D gene (5 bases). Trimming pared 1 base from V and 2 bases from J, leaving 8 bases between. This CDR3 is 14 amino acids long. Germline V gene sequence: CDR1 SGHTA, CDR2 FQGNSA. As DNA, the CDR3 is TGTGCCAGCAGCTTAGGGGGCCCTAACACTGAAGCTTTCTTT. This sequence encodes CASSLGGPNTEAFF. Complete variable domain (other parts from reference TRBV7-2 and TRBJ1-1): GAGVSQSPSNKVTEKGKDVELRCDPISGHTALYWYRQSLGQGLEFLIYFQGNSAPDKSGLPSDRFSAERTGGSVSTLTIQRTQQEDSAVYLCASSLGGPNTEAFFGQGTRLTVV.

The chain recombines TRBV6-9 with TRBJ2-7; 12 nucleotides agree with TRBD2. The CDR3 is made up of 17 amino acids. Trimming took 4 bases from V and 0 from J; bases not matched to a gene: 7. Looked up from germline, CDR1 is MNHGY and CDR2 is SVAAGI. The CDR3 spells CASSSGTSGFLSYEQYF. The CDR3 region has the DNA TGTGCCAGCAGTTCCGGGACTAGCGGGTTCCTCTCCTACGAGCAGTACTTC.

The chain links TRBV6-4 to TRBJ2-1; TRBD2 aligns across 8 bases. Looked up from germline, CDR1 is MRHNA and CDR2 is SNTAGT. This CDR3 comprises 14 residues. Trimming took 6 bases from V and 7 from J; bases not matched to a gene: 8. This CDR3 reads CASSPLRGANEQFF. The CDR3 DNA sequence: TGTGCCAGCAGCCCTCTGCGGGGGGCTAATGAGCAGTTCTTC.

The CDR3 DNA sequence: TGTGCCAGCAGCTATACAGGGACCTCCTCCTACAATGAGCAGTTCTTC. It encodes CASSYTGTSSYNEQFF. This chain uses TRBV7-2 with TRBJ2-1; D possibly corresponds to TRBD1 (6 bases). This CDR3 contains 16 residues. Germline V gene lookup returns CDR1 SGHTA and CDR2 FQGNSA. Trimming left V 4 bases short and J 0 bases short, with 13 bases between.

The chain's CDR3 is CASSRILRDRGIYGYTF. The DNA of the CDR3 is TGTGCCAGCAGTCGAATCCTGCGGGACAGGGGGATCTATGGCTACACCTTC. The chain links TRBV27 to TRBJ1-2; 11 positions match TRBD1. With V trimmed by 5 bases and J by 4 bases, 12 bases remained unmatched. CDR1 is MNHEY, CDR2 SMNVEV, per germline (reference sequence). There are 17 residues in the CDR3.